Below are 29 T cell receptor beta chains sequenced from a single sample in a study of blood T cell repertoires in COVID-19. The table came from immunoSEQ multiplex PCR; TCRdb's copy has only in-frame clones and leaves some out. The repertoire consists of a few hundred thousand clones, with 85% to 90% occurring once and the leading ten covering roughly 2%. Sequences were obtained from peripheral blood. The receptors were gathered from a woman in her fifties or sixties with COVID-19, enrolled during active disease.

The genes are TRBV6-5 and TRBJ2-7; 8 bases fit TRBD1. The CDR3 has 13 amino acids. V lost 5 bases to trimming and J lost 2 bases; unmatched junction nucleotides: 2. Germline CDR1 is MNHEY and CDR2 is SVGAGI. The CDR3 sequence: CASSRQGTYEQYF. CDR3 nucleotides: TGTGCCAGCAGTCGACAGGGGACCTACGAGCAGTACTTC.

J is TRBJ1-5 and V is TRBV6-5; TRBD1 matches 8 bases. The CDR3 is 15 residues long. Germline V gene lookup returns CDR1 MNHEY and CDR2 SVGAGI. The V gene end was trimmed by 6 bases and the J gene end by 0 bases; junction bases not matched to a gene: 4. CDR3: CASSQGAYSNQPQHF. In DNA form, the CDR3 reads TGTGCCAGCAGCCAGGGGGCTTATAGCAATCAGCCCCAGCATTTT.

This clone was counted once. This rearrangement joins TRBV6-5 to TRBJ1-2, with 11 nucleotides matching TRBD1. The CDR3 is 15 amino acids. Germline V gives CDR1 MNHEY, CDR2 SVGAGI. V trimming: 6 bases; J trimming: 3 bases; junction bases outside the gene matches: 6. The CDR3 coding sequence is TGTGCCAGCAGACCAAGGACAGGGGGCGACTATGGCTACACCTTC. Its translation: CASRPRTGGDYGYTF.

The CDR3 bases are TGTGCCAGTAGTATAGGTGGAAACAGGGGGGGTGAAAAACTGTTTTTT. The encoded protein is CASSIGGNRGGEKLFF. J is TRBJ1-4 and V is TRBV19; 8 nucleotides agree with TRBD1. The CDR3 is 16 residues long. CDR1 is LNHDA, CDR2 SQIVND, per germline (reference sequence). J was trimmed by 7 bases and V by 1 base; bases with no gene match: 8.

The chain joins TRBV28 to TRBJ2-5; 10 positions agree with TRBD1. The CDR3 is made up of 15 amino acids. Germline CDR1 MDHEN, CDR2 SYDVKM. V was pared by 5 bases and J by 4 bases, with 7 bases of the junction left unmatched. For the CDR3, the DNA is TGTGCCAGCAGTCTCCCGACAGGGGGCGCAGAGACCCAGTACTTC. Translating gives CASSLPTGGAETQYF.

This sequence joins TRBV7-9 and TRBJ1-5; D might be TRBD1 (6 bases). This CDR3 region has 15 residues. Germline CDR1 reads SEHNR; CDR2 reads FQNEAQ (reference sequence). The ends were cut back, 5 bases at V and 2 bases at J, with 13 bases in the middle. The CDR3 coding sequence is TGTGCCAGCAGCCCACGCGGGGGCGGCAATCAGCCCCAGCATTTT. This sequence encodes CASSPRGGGNQPQHF.

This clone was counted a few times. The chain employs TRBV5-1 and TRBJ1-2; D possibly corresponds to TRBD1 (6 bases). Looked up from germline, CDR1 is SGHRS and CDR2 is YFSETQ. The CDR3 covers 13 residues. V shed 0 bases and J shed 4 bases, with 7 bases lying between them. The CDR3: CASSLGGGYGYTF. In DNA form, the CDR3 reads TGCGCCAGCAGCTTGGGAGGGGGCTATGGCTACACCTTC.

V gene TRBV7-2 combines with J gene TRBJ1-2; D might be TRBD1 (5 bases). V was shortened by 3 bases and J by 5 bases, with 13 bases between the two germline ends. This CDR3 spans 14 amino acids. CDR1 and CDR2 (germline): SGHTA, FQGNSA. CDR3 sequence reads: CASSLGTAGYGYTF. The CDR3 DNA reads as TGTGCCAGCAGCTTGGGGACTGCTGGATATGGCTACACCTTC. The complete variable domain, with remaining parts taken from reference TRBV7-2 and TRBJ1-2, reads GAGVSQSPSNKVTEKGKDVELRCDPISGHTALYWYRQSLGQGLEFLIYFQGNSAPDKSGLPSDRFSAERTGGSVSTLTIQRTQQEDSAVYLCASSLGTAGYGYTFGSGTRLTVV.

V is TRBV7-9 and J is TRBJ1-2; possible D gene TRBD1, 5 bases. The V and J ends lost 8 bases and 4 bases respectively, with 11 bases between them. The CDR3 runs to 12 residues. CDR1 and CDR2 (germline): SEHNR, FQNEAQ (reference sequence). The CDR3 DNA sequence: TGTGCCAGCTCGACAGTCCTCTATGGCTACACCTTC. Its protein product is CASSTVLYGYTF.

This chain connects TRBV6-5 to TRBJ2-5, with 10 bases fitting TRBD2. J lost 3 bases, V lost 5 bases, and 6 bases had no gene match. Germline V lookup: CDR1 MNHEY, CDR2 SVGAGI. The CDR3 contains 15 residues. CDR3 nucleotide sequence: TGTGCCAGCAGTACGAGCGGGGGGGAGAAAGAGACCCAGTACTTC. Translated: CASSTSGGEKETQYF.

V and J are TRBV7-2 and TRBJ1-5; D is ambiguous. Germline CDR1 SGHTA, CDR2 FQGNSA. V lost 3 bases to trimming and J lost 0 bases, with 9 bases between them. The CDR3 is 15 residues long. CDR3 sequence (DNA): TGTGCCAGCAGCTTGGAGTCCAATAGCAATCAGCCCCAGCATTTT. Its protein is CASSLESNSNQPQHF. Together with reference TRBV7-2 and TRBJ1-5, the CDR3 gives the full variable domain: GAGVSQSPSNKVTEKGKDVELRCDPISGHTALYWYRQSLGQGLEFLIYFQGNSAPDKSGLPSDRFSAERTGGSVSTLTIQRTQQEDSAVYLCASSLESNSNQPQHFGDGTRLSIL.

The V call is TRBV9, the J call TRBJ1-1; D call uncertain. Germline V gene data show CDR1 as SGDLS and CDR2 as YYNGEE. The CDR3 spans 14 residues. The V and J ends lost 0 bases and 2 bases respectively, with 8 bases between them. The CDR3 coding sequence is TGTGCCAGCAGCGTAGTGGCAGAAAACACTGAAGCTTTCTTT. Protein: CASSVVAENTEAFF.

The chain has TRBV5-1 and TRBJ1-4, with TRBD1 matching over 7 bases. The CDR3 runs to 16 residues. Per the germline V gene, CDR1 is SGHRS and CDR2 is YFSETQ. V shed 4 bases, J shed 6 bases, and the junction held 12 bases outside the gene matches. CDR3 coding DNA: TGCGCCAGCAGCCCGGGGACCGACAGGGATGATGAAAAACTGTTTTTT. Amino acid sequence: CASSPGTDRDDEKLFF.

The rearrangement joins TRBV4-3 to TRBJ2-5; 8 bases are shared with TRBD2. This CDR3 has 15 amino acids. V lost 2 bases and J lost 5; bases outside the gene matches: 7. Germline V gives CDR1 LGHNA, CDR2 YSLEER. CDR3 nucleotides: TGCGCCAGCAGCCAATATTCGGGGGGGACGGAGACCCAGTACTTC. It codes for CASSQYSGGTETQYF.

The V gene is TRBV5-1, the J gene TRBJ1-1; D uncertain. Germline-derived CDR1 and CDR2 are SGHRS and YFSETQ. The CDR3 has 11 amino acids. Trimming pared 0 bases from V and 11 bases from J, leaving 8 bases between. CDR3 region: CASSLGSEAFF. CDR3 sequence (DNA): TGCGCCAGCAGCTTGGGTTCCGAGGCTTTCTTT.

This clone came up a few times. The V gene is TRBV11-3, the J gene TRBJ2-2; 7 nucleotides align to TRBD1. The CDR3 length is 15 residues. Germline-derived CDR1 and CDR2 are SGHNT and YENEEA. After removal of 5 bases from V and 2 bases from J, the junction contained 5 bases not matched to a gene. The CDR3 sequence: CASSPGQSNTGELFF. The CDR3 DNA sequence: TGTGCCAGCAGCCCGGGACAGAGTAACACCGGGGAGCTGTTTTTT.

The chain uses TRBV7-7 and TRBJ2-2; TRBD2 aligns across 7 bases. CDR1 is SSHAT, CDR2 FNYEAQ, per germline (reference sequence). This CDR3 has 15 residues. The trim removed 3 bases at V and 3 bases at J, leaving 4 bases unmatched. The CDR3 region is CASSFGGGDTGELFF. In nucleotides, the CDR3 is TGTGCCAGCAGCTTTGGTGGGGGGGACACCGGGGAGCTGTTTTTT. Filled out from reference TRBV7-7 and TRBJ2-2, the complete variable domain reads GAGVSQSPRYKVTKRGQDVTLRCDPISSHATLYWYQQALGQGPEFLTYFNYEAQPDKSGLPSDRFSAERPEGSISTLTIQRTEQRDSAMYRCASSFGGGDTGELFFGEGSRLTVL.

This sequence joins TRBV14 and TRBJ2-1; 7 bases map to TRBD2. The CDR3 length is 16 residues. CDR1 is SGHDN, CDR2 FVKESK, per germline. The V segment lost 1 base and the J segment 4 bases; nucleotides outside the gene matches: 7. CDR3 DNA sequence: TGTGCCAGCAGCCAAGGATACGAGGGACTATACAATGAGCAGTTCTTC. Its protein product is CASSQGYEGLYNEQFF.

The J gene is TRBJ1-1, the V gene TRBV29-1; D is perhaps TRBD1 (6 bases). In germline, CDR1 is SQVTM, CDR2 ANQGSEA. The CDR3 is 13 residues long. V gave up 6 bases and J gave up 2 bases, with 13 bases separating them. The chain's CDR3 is CSVITGTNTEAFF. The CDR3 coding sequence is TGCAGCGTCATAACAGGGACCAACACTGAAGCTTTCTTT.

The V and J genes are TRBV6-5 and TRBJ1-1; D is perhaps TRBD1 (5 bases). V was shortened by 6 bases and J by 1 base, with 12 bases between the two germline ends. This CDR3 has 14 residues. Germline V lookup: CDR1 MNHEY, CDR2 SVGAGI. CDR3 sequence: CASSERGENTEAFF. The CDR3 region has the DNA TGTGCCAGCAGCGAGCGGGGGGAGAACACTGAAGCTTTCTTT.

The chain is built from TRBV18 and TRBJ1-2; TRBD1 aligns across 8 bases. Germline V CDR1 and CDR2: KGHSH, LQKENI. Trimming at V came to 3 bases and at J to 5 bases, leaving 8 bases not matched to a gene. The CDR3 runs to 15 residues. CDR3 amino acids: CASSPGSTGGYGYTF. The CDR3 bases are TGTGCCAGCTCACCGGGTTCCACAGGGGGGTATGGCTACACCTTC.

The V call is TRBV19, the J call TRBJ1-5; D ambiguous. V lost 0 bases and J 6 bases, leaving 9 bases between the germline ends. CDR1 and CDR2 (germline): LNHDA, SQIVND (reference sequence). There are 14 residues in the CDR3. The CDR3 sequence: CASSIEGAGQPQHF. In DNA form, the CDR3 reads TGTGCCAGTAGTATAGAGGGAGCGGGTCAGCCCCAGCATTTT.

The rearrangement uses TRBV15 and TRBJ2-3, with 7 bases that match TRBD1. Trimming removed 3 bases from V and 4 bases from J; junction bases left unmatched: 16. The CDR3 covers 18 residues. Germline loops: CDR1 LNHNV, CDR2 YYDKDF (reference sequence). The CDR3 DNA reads TGTGCCACCAGCAGCCCCGTGACAGGGAATTGGAAACCAGATACGCAGTATTTT. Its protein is CATSSPVTGNWKPDTQYF.

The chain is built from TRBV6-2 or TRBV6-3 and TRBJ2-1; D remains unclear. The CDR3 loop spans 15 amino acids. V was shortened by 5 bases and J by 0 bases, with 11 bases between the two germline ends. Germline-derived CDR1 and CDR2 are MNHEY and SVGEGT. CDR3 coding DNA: TGTGCCAGCAGTCCCCGGGTTCGCTCCTACAATGAGCAGTTCTTC. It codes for CASSPRVRSYNEQFF.

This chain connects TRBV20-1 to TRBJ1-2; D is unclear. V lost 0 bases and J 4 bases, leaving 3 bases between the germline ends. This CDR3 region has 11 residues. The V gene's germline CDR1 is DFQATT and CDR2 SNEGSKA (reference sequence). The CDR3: CSARDIYGYTF. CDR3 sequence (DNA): TGCAGTGCTAGAGACATCTATGGCTACACCTTC.

The CDR3 coding sequence is TGTGCCAGTAGTCCCCGGGACAGGGGTTGGACAGATACGCAGTATTTT. Encoded protein: CASSPRDRGWTDTQYF. V usage is TRBV19 and J usage is TRBJ2-3; TRBD1 matches at 10 bases. The CDR3 is made up of 16 amino acids. Trimming cost V 5 bases and J 3 bases; bases outside gene matches: 8. The germline V gene has CDR1 LNHDA and CDR2 SQIVND (reference sequence).

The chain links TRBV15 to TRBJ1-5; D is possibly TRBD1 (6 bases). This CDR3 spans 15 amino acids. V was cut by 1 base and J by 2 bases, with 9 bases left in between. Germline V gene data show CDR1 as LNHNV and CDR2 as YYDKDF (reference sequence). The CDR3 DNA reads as TGTGCCACCAGCAGAGCCCGGACAGGCAATCAGCCCCAGCATTTT. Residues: CATSRARTGNQPQHF.

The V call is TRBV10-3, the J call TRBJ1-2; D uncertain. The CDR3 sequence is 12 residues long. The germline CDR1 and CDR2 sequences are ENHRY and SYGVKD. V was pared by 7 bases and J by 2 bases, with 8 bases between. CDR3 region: CAIMEYNYGYTF. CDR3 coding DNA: TGTGCCATCATGGAGTACAACTATGGCTACACCTTC.

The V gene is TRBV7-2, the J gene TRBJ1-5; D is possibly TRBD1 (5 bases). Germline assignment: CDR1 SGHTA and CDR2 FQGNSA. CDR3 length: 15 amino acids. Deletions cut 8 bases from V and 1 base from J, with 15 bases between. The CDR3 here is CASRTGVTSNQPQHF. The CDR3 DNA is TGTGCCAGCCGGACGGGGGTTACGAGCAATCAGCCCCAGCATTTT.